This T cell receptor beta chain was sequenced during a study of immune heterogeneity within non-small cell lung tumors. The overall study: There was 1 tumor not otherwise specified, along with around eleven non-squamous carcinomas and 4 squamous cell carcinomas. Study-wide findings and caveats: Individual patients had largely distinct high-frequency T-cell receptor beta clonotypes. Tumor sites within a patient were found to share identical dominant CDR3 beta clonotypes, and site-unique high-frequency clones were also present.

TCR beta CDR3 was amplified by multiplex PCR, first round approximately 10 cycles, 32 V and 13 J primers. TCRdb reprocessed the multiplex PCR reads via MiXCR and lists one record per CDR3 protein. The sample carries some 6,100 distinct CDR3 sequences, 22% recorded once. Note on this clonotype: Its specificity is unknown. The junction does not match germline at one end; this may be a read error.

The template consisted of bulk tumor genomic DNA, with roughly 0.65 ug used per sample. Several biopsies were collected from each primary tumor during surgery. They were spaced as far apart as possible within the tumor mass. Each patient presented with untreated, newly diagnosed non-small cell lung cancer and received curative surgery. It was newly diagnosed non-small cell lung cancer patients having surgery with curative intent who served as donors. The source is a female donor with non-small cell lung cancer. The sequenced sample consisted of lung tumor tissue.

The CDR3: CASSWTSYNEEFF. The CDR3 region has the DNA TGCGCCAGCAGCTGGACTAGCTACAATGAGGAGTTCTTC. The chain carries TRBV5-1 and TRBJ2-1, with 8 bases matching TRBD2. CDR3 length equals 13 residues. Germline CDR1 is SGHRS and CDR2 is YFSETQ.